This T cell receptor (beta chain) was captured by sequencing in a study of blood T cells in healthy people across ages. This CDR3 has 15 amino acids. Germline values: CDR1 MNHEY, CDR2 SMNVEV (reference sequence). V was clipped by 5 bases and J by 2 bases; unmatched bases: 9. This clonotype occurred many times. What it binds is not known. Study findings and constraints: Per-million-T-cell TCR beta diversity fell roughly linearly with age.

Then a second PCR, running roughly 7 to 11 cycles, was carried out with a sample-barcoded 5' primer and a J-beta primer mix. TCRdb re-called the 5' RACE reads with MiXCR, one entry per CDR3 protein. The data contain roughly 700,000 distinct CDR3 sequences, about 34% of them singletons. The sequence was collected from a woman older than 75 in good health. Sequencing input: blood. This chain connects TRBV27 to TRBJ2-7; 7 bases agree with TRBD1. CDR3 DNA sequence: TGTGCCAGCAGTCCTCAGGGGGTTGGGACCTACGAGCAGTACTTC. This gives the protein CASSPQGVGTYEQYF.